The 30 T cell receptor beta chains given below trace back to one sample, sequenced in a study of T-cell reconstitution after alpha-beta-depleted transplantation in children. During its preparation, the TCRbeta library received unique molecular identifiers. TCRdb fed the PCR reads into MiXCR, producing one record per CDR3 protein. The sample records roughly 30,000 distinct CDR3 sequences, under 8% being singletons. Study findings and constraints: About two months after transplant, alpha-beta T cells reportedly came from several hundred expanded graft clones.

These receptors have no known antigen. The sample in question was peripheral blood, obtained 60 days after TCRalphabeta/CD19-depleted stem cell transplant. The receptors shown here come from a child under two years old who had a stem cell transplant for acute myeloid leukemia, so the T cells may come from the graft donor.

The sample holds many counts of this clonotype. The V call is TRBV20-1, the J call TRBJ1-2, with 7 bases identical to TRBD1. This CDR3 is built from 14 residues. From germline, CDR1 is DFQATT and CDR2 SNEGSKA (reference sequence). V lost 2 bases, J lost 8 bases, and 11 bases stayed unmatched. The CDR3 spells CSARRARDRQGYTF. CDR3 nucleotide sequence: TGCAGTGCTAGAAGGGCCCGGGACAGACAAGGCTACACCTTC.

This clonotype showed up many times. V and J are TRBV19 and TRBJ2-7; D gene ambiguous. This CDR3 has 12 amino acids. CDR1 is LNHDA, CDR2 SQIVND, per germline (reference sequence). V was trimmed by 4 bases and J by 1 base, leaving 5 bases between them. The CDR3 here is CASSSNSYEQYF. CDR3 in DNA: TGTGCCAGTAGTAGCAATTCCTACGAGCAGTACTTC.

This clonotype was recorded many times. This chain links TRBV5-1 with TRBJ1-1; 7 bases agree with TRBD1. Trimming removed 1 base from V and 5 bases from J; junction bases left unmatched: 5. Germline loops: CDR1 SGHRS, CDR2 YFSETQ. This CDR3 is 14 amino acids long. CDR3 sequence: CASSLPGGRTEAFF. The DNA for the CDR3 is TGCGCCAGCAGCTTGCCAGGGGGGAGGACTGAAGCTTTCTTT.

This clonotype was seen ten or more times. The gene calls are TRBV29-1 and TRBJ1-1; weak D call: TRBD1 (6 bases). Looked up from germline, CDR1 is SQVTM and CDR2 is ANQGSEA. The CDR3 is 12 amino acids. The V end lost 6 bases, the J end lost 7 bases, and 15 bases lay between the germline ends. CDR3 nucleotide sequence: TGCAGCGTCGAATATGGGGGCATTGAAGCTTTCTTT. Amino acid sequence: CSVEYGGIEAFF.

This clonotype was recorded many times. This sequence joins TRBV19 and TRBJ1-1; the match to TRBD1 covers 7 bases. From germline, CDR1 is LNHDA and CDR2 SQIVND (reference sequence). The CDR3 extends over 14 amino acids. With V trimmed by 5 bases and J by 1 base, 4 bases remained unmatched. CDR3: CASSFGTANTEAFF. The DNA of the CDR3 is TGTGCCAGTAGTTTCGGGACAGCGAACACTGAAGCTTTCTTT.

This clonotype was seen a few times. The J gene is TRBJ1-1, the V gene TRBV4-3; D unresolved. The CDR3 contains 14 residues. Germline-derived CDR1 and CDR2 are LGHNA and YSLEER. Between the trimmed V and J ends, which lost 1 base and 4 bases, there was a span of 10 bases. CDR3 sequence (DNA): TGCGCCAGCAGCCAAGCCCGTGGGCGCACTGAAGCTTTCTTT. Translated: CASSQARGRTEAFF.

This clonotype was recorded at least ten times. The CDR3 bases are TGTGCCATCAGTGAGGGGGAGACCCAGTACTTC. Protein sequence: CAISEGETQYF. The genes are TRBV10-3 and TRBJ2-5; no reliable D call. In germline, CDR1 is ENHRY, CDR2 SYGVKD. The CDR3 covers 11 residues. V was clipped by 2 bases and J by 5 bases, with 3 bases between them.

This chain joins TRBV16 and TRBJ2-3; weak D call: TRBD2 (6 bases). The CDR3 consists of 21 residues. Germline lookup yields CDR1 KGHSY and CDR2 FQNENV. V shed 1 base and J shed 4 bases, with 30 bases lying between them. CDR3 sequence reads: CASSQLRQTRVNLDTPDTQYF. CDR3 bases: TGTGCCAGCAGCCAATTGCGGCAGACTAGGGTGAACCTAGATACACCAGATACGCAGTATTTT.

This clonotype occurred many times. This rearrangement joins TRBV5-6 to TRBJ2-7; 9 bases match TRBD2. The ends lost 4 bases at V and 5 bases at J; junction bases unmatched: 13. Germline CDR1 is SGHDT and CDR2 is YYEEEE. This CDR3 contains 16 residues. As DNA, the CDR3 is TGTGCCAGCAGCGCTGGACTAGCGCCCTTAGTAGACGAGCAGTACTTC. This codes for CASSAGLAPLVDEQYF.

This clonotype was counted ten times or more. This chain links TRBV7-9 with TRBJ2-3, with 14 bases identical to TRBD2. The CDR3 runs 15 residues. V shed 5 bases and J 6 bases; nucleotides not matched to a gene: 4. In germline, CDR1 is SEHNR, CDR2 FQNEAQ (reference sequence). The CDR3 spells CASSPRTSGRDTQYF. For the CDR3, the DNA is TGTGCCAGCAGCCCTCGGACTAGCGGGAGGGATACGCAGTATTTT.

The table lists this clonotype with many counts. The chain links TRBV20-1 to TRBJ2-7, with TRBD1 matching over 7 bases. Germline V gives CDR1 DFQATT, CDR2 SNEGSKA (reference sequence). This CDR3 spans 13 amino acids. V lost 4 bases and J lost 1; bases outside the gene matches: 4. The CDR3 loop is CSAKGTVSYEQYF. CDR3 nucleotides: TGCAGTGCTAAAGGGACAGTTTCCTACGAGCAGTACTTC.

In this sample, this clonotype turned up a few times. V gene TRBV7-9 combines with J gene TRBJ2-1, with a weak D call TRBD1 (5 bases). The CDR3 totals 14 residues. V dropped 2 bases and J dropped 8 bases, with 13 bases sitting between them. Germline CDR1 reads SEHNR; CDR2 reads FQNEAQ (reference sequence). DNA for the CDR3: TGTGCCAGCAGCTTAACCCAGGGCAGGGATGAGCAGTTCTTC. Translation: CASSLTQGRDEQFF.

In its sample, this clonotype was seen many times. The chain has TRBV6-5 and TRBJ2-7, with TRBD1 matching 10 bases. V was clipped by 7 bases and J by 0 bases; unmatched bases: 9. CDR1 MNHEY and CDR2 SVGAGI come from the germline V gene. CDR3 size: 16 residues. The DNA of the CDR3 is TGTGCCAGCACTTCTCCAAGGACAGGGGGCTCCTACGAGCAGTACTTC. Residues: CASTSPRTGGSYEQYF.

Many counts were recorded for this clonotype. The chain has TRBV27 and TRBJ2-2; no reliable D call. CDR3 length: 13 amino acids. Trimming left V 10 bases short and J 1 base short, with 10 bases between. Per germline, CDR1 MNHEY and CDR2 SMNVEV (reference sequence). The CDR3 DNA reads TGTGCCACCCGGACCGAGAACACCGGGGAGCTGTTTTTT. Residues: CATRTENTGELFF.

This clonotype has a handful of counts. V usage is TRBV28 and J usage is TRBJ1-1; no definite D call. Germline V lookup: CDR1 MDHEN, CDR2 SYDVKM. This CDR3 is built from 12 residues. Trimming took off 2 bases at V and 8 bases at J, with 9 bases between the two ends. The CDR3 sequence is CASSLGTVEAFF. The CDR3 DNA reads TGTGCCAGCAGTTTAGGAACAGTAGAAGCTTTCTTT.

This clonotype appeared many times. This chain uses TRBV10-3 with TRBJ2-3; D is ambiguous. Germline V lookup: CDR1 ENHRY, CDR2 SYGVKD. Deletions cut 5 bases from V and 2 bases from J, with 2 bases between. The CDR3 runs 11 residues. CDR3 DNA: TGTGCCATCAGTTACACAGATACGCAGTATTTT. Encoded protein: CAISYTDTQYF.

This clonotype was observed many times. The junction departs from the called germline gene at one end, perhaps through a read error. The CDR3 protein is CASSWDRLTDTQYF. CDR3 nucleotides: TGTGCCAGTAGTTGGGACAGGCTCACAGATACGCAGTATTTT. The rearrangement uses TRBV28 and TRBJ2-3, with 8 nucleotides matching TRBD1. CDR1 is MDHEN and CDR2 is SYDVKM in the germline V gene. The CDR3 extends over 14 amino acids.

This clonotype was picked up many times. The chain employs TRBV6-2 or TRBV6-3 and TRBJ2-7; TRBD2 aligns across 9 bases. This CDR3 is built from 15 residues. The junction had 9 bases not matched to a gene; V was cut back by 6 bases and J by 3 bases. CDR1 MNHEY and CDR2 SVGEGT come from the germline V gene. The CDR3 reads CASSQGSSGIYEQYF. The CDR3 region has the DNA TGTGCCAGCAGCCAAGGGTCTAGCGGGATCTACGAGCAGTACTTC.

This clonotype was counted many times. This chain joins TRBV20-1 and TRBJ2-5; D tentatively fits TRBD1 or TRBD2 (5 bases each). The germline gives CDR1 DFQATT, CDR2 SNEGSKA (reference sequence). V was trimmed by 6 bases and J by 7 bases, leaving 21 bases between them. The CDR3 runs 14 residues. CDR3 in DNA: TGCAGTGCCGTCCGGTTGAGCAGGGCGGGGACCCAGTACTTC. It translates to CSAVRLSRAGTQYF.

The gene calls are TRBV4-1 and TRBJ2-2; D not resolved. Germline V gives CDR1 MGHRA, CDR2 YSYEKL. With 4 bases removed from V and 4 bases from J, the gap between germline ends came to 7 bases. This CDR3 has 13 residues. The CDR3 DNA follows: TGCGCCAGCAGCCCGACCTTCACCGGGGAGCTGTTTTTT. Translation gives CASSPTFTGELFF.

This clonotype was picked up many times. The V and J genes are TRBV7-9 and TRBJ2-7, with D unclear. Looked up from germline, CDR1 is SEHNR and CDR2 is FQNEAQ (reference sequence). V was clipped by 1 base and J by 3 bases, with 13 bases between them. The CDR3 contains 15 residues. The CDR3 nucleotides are TGTGCCAGCAGCTTAGGAGAAGTACTAATCTACGAGCAGTACTTC. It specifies CASSLGEVLIYEQYF.

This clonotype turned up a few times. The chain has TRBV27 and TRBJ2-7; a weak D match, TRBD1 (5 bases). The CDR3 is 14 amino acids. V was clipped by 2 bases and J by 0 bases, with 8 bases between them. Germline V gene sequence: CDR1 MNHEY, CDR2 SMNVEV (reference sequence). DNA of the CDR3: TGTGCCAGCAGTTTAACAGGCTTCTCCTACGAGCAGTACTTC. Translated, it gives CASSLTGFSYEQYF.

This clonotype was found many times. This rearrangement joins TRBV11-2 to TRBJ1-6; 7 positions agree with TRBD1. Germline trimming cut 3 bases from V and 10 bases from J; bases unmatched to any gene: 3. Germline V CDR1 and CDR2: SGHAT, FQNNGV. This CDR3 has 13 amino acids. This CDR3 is CASSFTGASPLHF. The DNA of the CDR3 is TGTGCCAGCAGCTTTACAGGGGCATCACCCCTCCACTTT.

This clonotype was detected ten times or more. The CDR3 region is CSARKTSPGARGYTF. CDR3 DNA: TGCAGTGCCAGAAAAACCTCCCCGGGGGCGCGCGGCTACACCTTC. V usage is TRBV20-1 and J usage is TRBJ1-2, with TRBD1 as a possible D gene (6 bases). Trimming took off 6 bases at V and 8 bases at J, with 25 bases between the two ends. The CDR3 has 15 amino acids. In germline, CDR1 is DFQATT, CDR2 SNEGSKA (reference sequence).

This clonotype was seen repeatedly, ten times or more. CDR3 in amino acids: CASSFGLYGYTF. In DNA, the CDR3 is TGTGCCAGCAGTTTTGGGCTCTATGGCTACACCTTC. The V gene is TRBV12-3 or TRBV12-4, the J gene TRBJ1-2; no firm D call. V dropped 3 bases and J dropped 4 bases, with 6 bases sitting between them. This CDR3 is built from 12 residues.

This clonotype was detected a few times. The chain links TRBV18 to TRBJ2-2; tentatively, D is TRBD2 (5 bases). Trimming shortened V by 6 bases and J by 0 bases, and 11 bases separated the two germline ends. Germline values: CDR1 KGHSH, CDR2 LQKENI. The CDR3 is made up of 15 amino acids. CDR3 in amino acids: CASSPPGTNTGELFF. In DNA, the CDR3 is TGTGCCAGCTCGCCCCCGGGAACGAACACCGGGGAGCTGTTTTTT. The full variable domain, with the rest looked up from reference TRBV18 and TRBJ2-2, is NAGVMQNPRHLVRRRGQEARLRCSPMKGHSHVYWYRQLPEEGLKFMVYLQKENIIDESGMPKERFSAEFPKEGPSILRIQQVVRGDSAAYFCASSPPGTNTGELFFGEGSRLTVL.

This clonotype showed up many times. CDR3 sequence: CASSLRSGLATNEKLFF. CDR3 nucleotides: TGTGCCAGCAGCTTACGGTCAGGTTTGGCGACTAATGAAAAACTGTTTTTT. This chain joins TRBV7-2 and TRBJ1-4, with D hard to call. V shed 2 bases and J shed 2 bases, with 15 bases lying between them. Germline assignment: CDR1 SGHTA and CDR2 FQGNSA. The CDR3 loop spans 17 amino acids. The variable domain in full, with the rest retrieved from reference TRBV7-2 and TRBJ1-4, is GAGVSQSPSNKVTEKGKDVELRCDPISGHTALYWYRQSLGQGLEFLIYFQGNSAPDKSGLPSDRFSAERTGGSVSTLTIQRTQQEDSAVYLCASSLRSGLATNEKLFFGSGTQLSVL.

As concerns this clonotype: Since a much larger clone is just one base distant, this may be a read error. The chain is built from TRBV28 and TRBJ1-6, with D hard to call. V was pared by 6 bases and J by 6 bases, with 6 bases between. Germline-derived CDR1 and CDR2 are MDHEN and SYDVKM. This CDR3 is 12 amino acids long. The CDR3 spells CASRPINSPLHF. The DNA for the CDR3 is TGTGCCAGCAGACCGATTAATTCACCCCTCCACTTT.

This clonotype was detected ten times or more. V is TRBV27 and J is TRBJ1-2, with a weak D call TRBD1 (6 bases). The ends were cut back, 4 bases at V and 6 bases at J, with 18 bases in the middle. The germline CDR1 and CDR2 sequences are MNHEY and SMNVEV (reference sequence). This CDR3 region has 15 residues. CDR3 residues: CASSSLGRGVHGYTF. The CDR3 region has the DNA TGTGCCAGCAGTTCTTTGGGCAGGGGCGTCCATGGCTACACCTTC.

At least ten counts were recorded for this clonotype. DNA for the CDR3: TGTGCCAGCAGCTTTTCGGGGAACACGGATCAGCCCCAGCATTTT. The encoded protein is CASSFSGNTDQPQHF. The chain joins TRBV7-2 to TRBJ1-5; D call uncertain. Per the germline V gene, CDR1 is SGHTA and CDR2 is FQGNSA. The CDR3 contains 15 residues. The V end lost 3 bases, the J end lost 5 bases, and 14 bases lay between the germline ends.